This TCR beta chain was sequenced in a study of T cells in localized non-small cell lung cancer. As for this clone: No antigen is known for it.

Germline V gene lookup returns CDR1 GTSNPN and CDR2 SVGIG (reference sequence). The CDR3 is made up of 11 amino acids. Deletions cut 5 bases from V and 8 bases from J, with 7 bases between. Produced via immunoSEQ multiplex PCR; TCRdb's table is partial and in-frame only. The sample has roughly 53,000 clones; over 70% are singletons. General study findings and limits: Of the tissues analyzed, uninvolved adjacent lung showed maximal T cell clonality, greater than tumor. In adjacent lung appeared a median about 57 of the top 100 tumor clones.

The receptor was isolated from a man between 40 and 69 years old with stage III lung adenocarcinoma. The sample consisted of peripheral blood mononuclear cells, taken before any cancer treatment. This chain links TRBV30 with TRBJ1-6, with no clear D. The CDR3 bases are TGTGCCTGGTCAAAGGATTCACCCCTCCACTTT. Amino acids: CAWSKDSPLHF.